What follows are 15 T cell receptor beta chains derived from one specimen sequenced in a study of T cell repertoires in cytomegalovirus infection. TCRdb used MiXCR to reprocess the reads, holding one entry per CDR3 protein. The table has approximately 170,000 distinct CDR3 sequences, 13% to 15% seen once. Sequencing used PBMCs. The receptor set was obtained from a human donor in good health (CMV status not recorded). Some clones in this sample may be carry-over from other donors' samples.

The chain employs TRBV2 and TRBJ2-5; D is possibly TRBD1 (5 bases). The CDR3 runs 13 residues. With 1 base removed from V and 7 bases from J, the gap between germline ends came to 10 bases. Germline values: CDR1 SNHLY, CDR2 FYNNEI. CDR3 sequence: CASSEEKGRTQYF. In DNA form, the CDR3 reads TGTGCCAGCAGTGAAGAGAAGGGGCGGACCCAGTACTTC.

This clonotype was seen many times. The J gene is TRBJ1-4, the V gene TRBV5-4; TRBD1 might be the D (5 bases). This CDR3 spans 13 amino acids. V dropped 4 bases and J dropped 7 bases, with 11 bases sitting between them. Looked up from germline, CDR1 is SGHNT and CDR2 is YYREEE (reference sequence). The CDR3 nucleotides are TGTGCCAGCAGCCCGGGGACGTCTGAAAAACTGTTTTTT. Protein: CASSPGTSEKLFF.

This chain links TRBV19 with TRBJ2-7; D is ambiguous. CDR1 LNHDA and CDR2 SQIVND come from the germline V gene (reference sequence). V was shortened by 3 bases and J by 2 bases, with 8 bases between the two germline ends. The CDR3 has 13 residues. The CDR3 DNA sequence: TGTGCCAGTAGTATCTCGGAGCCCTACGAGCAGTACTTC. Translating gives CASSISEPYEQYF.

This clonotype was counted between two and nine times. The chain combines TRBV28 with TRBJ2-3; no clear D. The CDR3 totals 16 residues. Germline V lookup: CDR1 MDHEN, CDR2 SYDVKM. The V end lost 5 bases, the J end lost 4 bases, and 19 bases lay between the germline ends. The CDR3 coding sequence is TGTGCCAGCAGTCCCCCCGGACCCGGGTCTGCAGATACGCAGTATTTT. Residues: CASSPPGPGSADTQYF.

This clonotype was seen ten or more times. The chain joins TRBV7-2 to TRBJ1-1; D unclear. V gave up 1 base and J gave up 1 base, with 10 bases separating them. Germline V gives CDR1 SGHTA, CDR2 FQGNSA. The CDR3 is 15 amino acids. CDR3 region: CASSLDRRSNTEAFF. As DNA, the CDR3 is TGTGCCAGCAGCTTAGACCGTCGGTCGAACACTGAAGCTTTCTTT.

In this sample, this clonotype turned up a few times. The chain employs TRBV4-2 and TRBJ1-5, with D perhaps matching TRBD1 (5 bases). There are 18 residues in the CDR3. V was shortened by 3 bases and J by 0 bases, with 18 bases between the two germline ends. Germline V gene lookup returns CDR1 LGHNA and CDR2 YNFKEQ. The chain's CDR3 is CASSHRIADRYSNQPQHF. CDR3 in DNA: TGTGCCAGCAGCCATAGAATTGCCGACAGATATAGCAATCAGCCCCAGCATTTT.

This clonotype was counted at least ten times. The chain combines TRBV7-2 with TRBJ2-1; D might be TRBD1 or TRBD2, each matching 5 bases. Germline values: CDR1 SGHTA, CDR2 FQGNSA. Trimming removed 5 bases from V and 4 bases from J, with 15 bases in between. This CDR3 is built from 15 residues. CDR3 in amino acids: CASSTKRGPYNEQFF. DNA of the CDR3: TGTGCCAGCAGCACCAAGAGGGGCCCATACAATGAGCAGTTCTTC.

At least ten counts were recorded for this clonotype. The rearrangement links TRBV7-9 to TRBJ2-5; TRBD1 aligns across 10 bases. The CDR3 runs to 16 residues. In germline, CDR1 is SEHNR, CDR2 FQNEAQ (reference sequence). J lost 3 bases, V lost 4 bases, and 8 bases had no gene match. CDR3 sequence reads: CASSSHGQGVEETQYF. CDR3 DNA sequence: TGTGCCAGCAGCTCGCATGGACAGGGGGTCGAAGAGACCCAGTACTTC.

This clonotype was detected only a few times. This chain connects TRBV2 to TRBJ2-5; D is unclear. The CDR3 totals 12 residues. V was shortened by 6 bases and J by 5 bases, with 10 bases between the two germline ends. Per the germline V gene, CDR1 is SNHLY and CDR2 is FYNNEI. CDR3 bases: TGTGCCAGCAGGGATTTACTGGAGACCCAGTACTTC. As protein: CASRDLLETQYF.

The chain uses TRBV12-3 or TRBV12-4 and TRBJ1-1, with 8 bases identical to TRBD1. This CDR3 contains 14 residues. V was clipped by 3 bases and J by 5 bases; unmatched bases: 5. The CDR3 DNA reads TGTGCCAGCAGTTTGGGACAGGTAATTACTGAAGCTTTCTTT. This translates into CASSLGQVITEAFF.

V is TRBV12-3 or TRBV12-4 and J is TRBJ2-1, with 9 bases that match TRBD2. Unmatched junction bases numbered 9, after V lost 6 bases and J lost 6 bases. The CDR3 contains 15 residues. The CDR3 DNA reads TGTGCCAGCAGGTTCCTAGCGGGGACCCTCAATGAGCAGTTCTTC. Protein product: CASRFLAGTLNEQFF.

This clonotype was counted at least ten times. The CDR3 region is CASSPEGLASFPEQYF. The CDR3 bases are TGTGCCAGCAGTCCTGAGGGACTAGCATCCTTCCCCGAGCAGTACTTC. The J gene is TRBJ2-7, the V gene TRBV28, with 9 bases identical to TRBD2. V shed 5 bases, J shed 6 bases, and the junction held 14 bases outside the gene matches. CDR3 size: 16 residues. Looked up from germline, CDR1 is MDHEN and CDR2 is SYDVKM.

This chain uses TRBV14 with TRBJ2-3, with 9 bases aligning to TRBD1. Losses at the gene ends were 4 bases for V and 4 bases for J; bases not matched to a gene: 3. Germline CDR1 SGHDN, CDR2 FVKESK. This CDR3 has 14 amino acids. This CDR3 reads CASSPDRGPDTQYF. In DNA form, the CDR3 reads TGTGCCAGCAGCCCGGACAGGGGACCAGATACGCAGTATTTT.

The chain uses TRBV11-2 and TRBJ2-7; no clear D gene. The germline CDR1 and CDR2 sequences are SGHAT and FQNNGV. The CDR3 loop spans 13 amino acids. The germline V and J ends were trimmed by 5 bases and 2 bases, with 10 bases remaining between them. DNA of the CDR3: TGTGCCAGCAGCCCAAGTAACCCCTACGAGCAGTACTTC. Translation: CASSPSNPYEQYF.

V usage is TRBV12-3 or TRBV12-4 and J usage is TRBJ1-5; D ambiguous. Deletions cut 2 bases from V and 4 bases from J, with 6 bases between. The CDR3 is 13 residues long. The CDR3 DNA is TGTGCCAGCAGTTTAAACATAAATCAGCCCCAGCATTTT. Protein: CASSLNINQPQHF.